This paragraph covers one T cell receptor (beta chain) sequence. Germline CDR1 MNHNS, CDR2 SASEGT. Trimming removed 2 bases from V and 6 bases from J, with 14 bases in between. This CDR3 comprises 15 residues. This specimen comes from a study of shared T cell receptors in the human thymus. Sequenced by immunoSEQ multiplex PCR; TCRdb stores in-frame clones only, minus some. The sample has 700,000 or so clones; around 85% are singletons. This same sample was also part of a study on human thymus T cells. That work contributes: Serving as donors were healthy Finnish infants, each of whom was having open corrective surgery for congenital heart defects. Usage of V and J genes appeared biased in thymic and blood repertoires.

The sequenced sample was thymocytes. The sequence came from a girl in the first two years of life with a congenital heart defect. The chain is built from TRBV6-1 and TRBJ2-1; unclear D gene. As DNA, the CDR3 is TGTGCCAGCAGTGAAAGGCTCCTCTGGAGCAATGAGCAGTTCTTC. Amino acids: CASSERLLWSNEQFF.